This T cell receptor beta chain came from a study of cytomegalovirus exposure and HLA in healthy donors (dated by TCRdb to 2016 to 2017). Turning to the overall study: In an earlier analysis of under 750 of the donors, roughly 300 Gb of sequence data and 117 million unique TCR beta sequences from about 179 million T cells were reported. Across about 370 genotyped donors of the cohort, an average of about 240,000 unique TCR beta nucleotide sequences per donor were sequenced, and approximately 17% of those sequences were non-productive. Alongside the repertoire data, information on donor age, sex, ethnicity and CMV serostatus was compiled. In a later analysis, previously published TCR beta repertoires from hundreds of donors were re-analyzed and high-resolution HLA genotyping was added so that TCR occurrence patterns could be studied. Five DR-DQ haplotypes were handled as single units for association and clustering because linkage in the cohort was strong. In a later genetic analysis, genome-wide SNP genotypes for about three fifths of the 666 donors were used, and that subset was treated as a discovery cohort. The later analysis used no new phenotypic data to find candidate immune exposures, relying instead on TCR beta sequences and their occurrence across donors. To decide whether each TCR beta V gene segment behaved as functional or pseudogenic, an earlier analysis of several hundred of the donors relied on high-throughput TCR beta sequencing. The T cell repertoires of 666 subjects were profiled by immunosequencing and related to cytomegalovirus serostatus. The study aimed to test whether signatures of past pathogen exposure could be identified by cataloging public T cell receptors. The number of typed donors differed by locus: about 620-640 for A, B, C, DRB1 and DQB1; 500 to 550 for DQA1; 606 for DPA1; and 450 to 480 for DPB1. Every repertoire in the discovery cohort had been generated on one and the same sequencing platform. A separate validation cohort of about 110 different subjects was used in addition to the approximately 610-subject first cohort. To predict cytomegalovirus infection status, the study brought together high-throughput TCR immunosequencing, statistical association of individual TCRs with disease status, and machine learning. Of the roughly 400 genotyped donors, roughly 80% were placed in the genetic ancestry cluster associated with self-reported Caucasian donors. HLA typing covered class I and class II loci at four-digit resolution. An early release covering 550 to 650 HLA-typed donors comprised roughly 300 gigabases of sequencing data and roughly 86 million unique TCR sequences.

The CDR3 has 13 amino acids, counting the end cysteine and phenylalanine. Just the 39-base CDR3 DNA is kept, in frame starting at base 1. V sheds 6 bases and J sheds 5 bases, leaving 13 bases between their ends. The germline V gene (reference sequence) specifies WNHNN as CDR1 and SYGVQD as CDR2. In its sample, this clone was seen a few times. The target of this receptor is not known. The input lacks base qualities; no much larger clone sits a single base away. The cohort was made up of hundreds of healthy bone marrow donors. Cohort members were all nominally healthy when sampled, although unrecorded immune exposures were likely present. The donor tested CMV seropositive, placing the donor among the approximately 290 seropositive members of the cohort. A peripheral blood sample was collected from each donor, and TCR beta sequencing was performed on peripheral blood mononuclear cells. The Qiagen DNeasy Blood Extraction Kit was used to extract genomic DNA from the blood cell samples.

The library was obtained by the immunoSEQ multiplex PCR assay. For the multiplex PCR, a mixture combining 60 forward primers for TCR Vbeta segments and 13 reverse primers for TCR Jbeta segments was used. A multiplex PCR assay on genomic DNA amplified the CDR3 region of rearranged TCR beta genes. The amplified TCR beta libraries were sequenced on the Illumina HiSeq System as 87-base-pair reads. The original methods were these. Across the 640 or so repertoires, a later analysis counted approximately 75 million unique TCR beta chains, 8.5 million to 12 million of which were shared by at least two donors. A nearest-neighbor algorithm error-corrected the raw reads and collapsed the reads into unique sequences, merging closely related sequences to remove PCR and sequencing errors. V, D and J gene segments were assigned by aligning CDR3 sequences to IMGT reference sequences. For a sequence to be retained, a match of at least six nucleotides to both a V gene segment and a J gene segment was required. A rearrangement counted as productive if the CDR3 had no stop codons and remained in frame with V and J, and every other rearrangement counted as non-productive. Following IMGT convention, CDR3 was defined as the stretch from the second conserved V-encoded cysteine up to the conserved J-encoded phenylalanine. In an earlier analysis of just under 600 of the donors, sequences lacking an unambiguous match to a single V gene segment were excluded. In an earlier analysis of 500 to 750 of the donors, V segments were called functional above 56.7% productive rearrangements and were called segregating when the between-donor standard deviation exceeded 5%. A statistical classification framework was developed to diagnose cytomegalovirus status using the catalog of TCR beta chain sequences. In a later analysis, V and J genes were assigned by comparing TCR nucleotide sequences against IMGT/GENE-DB human TR gene sequences. Using the TCRdist pipeline, a later analysis assigned CDR3 sequences along with most-parsimonious VDJ recombination scenarios. In a later analysis, each TCR beta chain was defined by its CDR3 amino acid sequence together with its V-gene family, and reads lacking a unique V-gene family were excluded. A later analysis removed several hundred highly shared, low-generation-probability nucleotide sequences to deal with suspected cross-contamination and a sequencing artifact. In a later analysis, a clonal expansion index was calculated for each public chain from normalized within-repertoire ranks of inferred template counts. Generation probabilities in a later analysis came from a VDJ recombination model fitted to out-of-frame rearrangements, and those results were checked against IGoR. Hypergeometric tests were used in a later analysis to score TCR-TCR, TCR-HLA and TCR-CMV co-occurrence, with a repertoire-size bias correction applied to the TCR pairs. In a later analysis, false discovery rates were estimated by permuting HLA or CMV assignments 20 times. A later analysis grouped co-occurring TCRs with DBSCAN, adding TCRdist sequence similarity when clustering within HLA-allele-positive subsets. For co-occurrence clustering, repertoires with fewer than 30,000 or more than 120,000 public chains were excluded, along with a handful of repertoires with anomalous nucleotide sharing. TCRdb took this table from immuneACCESS and kept in-frame rearrangements with V and J called. Such tables lack part of the clones; where checked against another copy, unresolved V genes explain under half of the gap, and the rest is unexplained. V and J calls and clone size are as listed in that table; D and trimming were resolved from the DNA. This sample holds about 98,000 clones; roughly 80% were observed only once. The ten largest clones capture 16% of the sample.

What the authors observed across the whole study: According to a later analysis, most CMV-associated TCR beta chains appeared to be HLA-restricted, and the HLA associations seemed to be driven largely by CMV exposure. In vitro tests confirmed that three of the cytomegalovirus-associated TCR beta chains recognize cytomegalovirus antigens. The sequencing pipeline was judged likely to have produced a cluster of highly shared sequence variants as a technical artifact. Correlated functional status among segregating V segments might reflect linkage disequilibrium, but an unknown experimental factor could not be ruled out. V-gene and J-gene trimming of TCR beta chains was associated with a missense DCLRE1C variant in a later genetic analysis, and the association was replicated in an independent cohort. Several of the top co-occurrence clusters appeared to be linked to parvovirus B19, influenza, CMV and Epstein-Barr virus, according to a later analysis. Because counts were too low, seventeen rarely observed V segments, including chromosome 9 orphons, were left out of the earlier analysis of a few hundred of the donors. Most TCR sequences were observed very rarely across donors, whereas some public TCRs were present in many individuals. This cohort had only TCR beta chains sequenced, and the lack of alpha or paired-chain data limited which features could be detected. Compared with the roughly 670-donor mean, donors in an Asian-associated ancestry cluster had fewer N-insertions in productive TCRs, according to a later genetic analysis. In a later analysis, TCR association rates were found to vary across HLA loci, with the most associated TCRs seen for DRB1 alleles and the fewest for HLA-C alleles. An earlier analysis of some 560 of the donors showed that most TCR beta V segments appeared in productive rearrangements either about 90% or about 30% of the time, which broadly matched IMGT annotations. HLA typing was unavailable for some donors at each locus, so association tests used only the typed subset. A further reported finding was that TCR beta sequences accurately predicted the HLA-A and HLA-B alleles for most subjects in the first cohort. Because the 87-base-pair reads could not distinguish some IMGT-functional V segments, including TRBV6-2 and TRBV6-3, those segments were excluded. Immune exposure information for the cohort was limited to CMV serostatus. The classifier was reported to diagnose cytomegalovirus status with high specificity and sensitivity in both the original and validation cohorts. When HLA alleles, especially DR and DQ, strongly co-occurred, TCR associations were difficult to assign to individual alleles. The study gave a list of roughly 150 TCR beta chains associated with cytomegalovirus. It was suggested by the authors that the approach could potentially be generalized to other disease states and immunological phenotypes. Presence/absence analyses assumed roughly uniform sequencing depth across donors, an assumption that may not hold. Specific HLA alleles were associated with 16,951 TCR beta sequences at a false discovery rate of 0.05 in a later analysis. Compared with equally common non-associated chains, HLA-associated TCR beta chains in a later analysis were more clonally expanded and had lower generation probabilities.

The rearrangement joined TRBV10-1 to TRBJ1-1; TRBD1 could be the D gene, as 5 bases match. The specimen sequenced was PBMCs. The origin of this receptor is a man between 60 and 75 years old in good health and CMV-seropositive. The CDR3 here reads CASSAGGGTEAFF. Read as DNA, the sequence is TGCGCCAGCAGCGCGGGGGGAGGGACTGAAGCTTTCTTT.